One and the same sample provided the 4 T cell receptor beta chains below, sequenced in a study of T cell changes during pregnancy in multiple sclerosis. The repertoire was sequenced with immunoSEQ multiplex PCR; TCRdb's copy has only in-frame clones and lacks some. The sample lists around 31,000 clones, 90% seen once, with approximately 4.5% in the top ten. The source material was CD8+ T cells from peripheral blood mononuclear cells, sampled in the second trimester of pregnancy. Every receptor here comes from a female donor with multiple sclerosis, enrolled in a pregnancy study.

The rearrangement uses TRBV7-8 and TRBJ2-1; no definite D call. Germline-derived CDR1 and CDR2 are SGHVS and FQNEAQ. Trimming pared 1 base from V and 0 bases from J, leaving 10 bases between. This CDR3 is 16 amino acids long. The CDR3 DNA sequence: TGTGCCAGCAGCTTAGATGCTAGAAACTCCTACAATGAGCAGTTCTTC. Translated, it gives CASSLDARNSYNEQFF.

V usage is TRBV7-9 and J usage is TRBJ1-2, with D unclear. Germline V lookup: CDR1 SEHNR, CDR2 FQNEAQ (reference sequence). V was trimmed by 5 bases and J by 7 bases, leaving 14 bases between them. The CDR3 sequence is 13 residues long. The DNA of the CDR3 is TGTGCCAGCAGCCAGGACCTTCGGGGTGGCTACACCTTC. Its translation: CASSQDLRGGYTF.

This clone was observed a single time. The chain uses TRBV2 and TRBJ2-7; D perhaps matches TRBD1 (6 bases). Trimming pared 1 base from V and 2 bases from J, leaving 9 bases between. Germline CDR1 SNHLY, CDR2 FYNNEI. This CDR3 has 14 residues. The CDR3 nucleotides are TGTGCCAGCAGTGAAGGGTCAGGGGCCTACGAGCAGTACTTC. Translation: CASSEGSGAYEQYF.

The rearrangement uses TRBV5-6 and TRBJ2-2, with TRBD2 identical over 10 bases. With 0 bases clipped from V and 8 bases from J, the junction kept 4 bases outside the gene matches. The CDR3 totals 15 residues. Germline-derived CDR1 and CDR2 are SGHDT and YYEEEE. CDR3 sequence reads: CASSLDSSGRGELFF. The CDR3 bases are TGTGCCAGCAGCTTGGATTCTAGCGGGAGAGGGGAGCTGTTTTTT.